This TCR beta chain was documented in a study of PD-1 blockade in classical Hodgkin lymphoma. Whole-study findings and limits: Newly diagnosed patients had diversity similar to the baseline diversity of complete responders.

As concerns this clone: The antigen remains undetermined.

All trial patients relapsed after autologous stem cell transplantation. Complete response, partial response or progressive disease was recorded as best response. This CDR3 region has 14 residues. From germline, CDR1 is SGHDT and CDR2 YYEEEE. Between the trimmed V and J ends, which lost 0 bases and 3 bases, there was a span of 10 bases. Some clones are missing from TCRdb's copy, which holds only in-frame ones; the method was immunoSEQ multiplex PCR. The sample has tens of thousands of clones, roughly 80% seen once. The sequence was obtained from a human donor with classical Hodgkin lymphoma. Sequenced material: peripheral blood mononuclear cells (PBMCs), taken at baseline. The V and J genes are TRBV5-6 and TRBJ2-7, with D unclear. In DNA, the CDR3 is TGTGCCAGCAGCTTGGCGGGCGCAGGCTACGAGCAGTACTTC. It encodes CASSLAGAGYEQYF.